The 6 T cell receptor beta chains reported below all come from one sample, sequenced in a study of T cell responses to AZD1222 COVID-19 vaccine. Profiling relied on immunoSEQ multiplex PCR, and the TCRdb table lists in-frame clones only, not all of them. The repertoire has some 120,000 clones, just under 95% of them found once; the top ten carry 2.9%. The source was peripheral blood, collected on day 0 of AZD1222 vaccination. These TCRs come from an adult in good health.

The V gene is TRBV11-3, the J gene TRBJ2-2, with 10 nucleotides matching TRBD2. The germline V gene encodes CDR1 SGHNT and CDR2 YENEEA. The CDR3 contains 19 residues. J lost 0 bases, V lost 4 bases, and 11 bases had no gene match. CDR3 bases: TGTGCCAGCAGCTCCTGGACTAGCGGAAACAATTCGAACACCGGGGAGCTGTTTTTT. This codes for CASSSWTSGNNSNTGELFF.

The chain has TRBV5-1 and TRBJ2-7; D remains ambiguous. V lost 4 bases, J lost 3 bases, and 8 bases lay in between. The length of the CDR3 is 12 residues. Germline CDR1 SGHRS, CDR2 YFSETQ. CDR3 loop: CASSGTFYEQYF. The CDR3, as DNA: TGCGCCAGCAGCGGAACCTTCTACGAGCAGTACTTC.

This chain uses TRBV6-6 with TRBJ2-1; tentative D call: TRBD2 (6 bases). The CDR3 loop spans 14 amino acids. V dropped 7 bases and J dropped 3 bases, with 13 bases sitting between them. Germline lookup yields CDR1 MNHNY and CDR2 SVGAGI (reference sequence). The CDR3 spells CASNMGGIYNEQFF. CDR3 coding DNA: TGTGCCAGCAACATGGGGGGTATCTACAATGAGCAGTTCTTC.

This rearrangement joins TRBV15 to TRBJ2-1, with TRBD2 matching over 10 bases. The CDR3 covers 15 residues. Unmatched junction bases numbered 5, after V lost 1 base and J lost 8 bases. The germline gives CDR1 LNHNV, CDR2 YYDKDF (reference sequence). This chain's CDR3 is CATSRGLAGEDEQFF. The CDR3 bases are TGTGCCACCAGCAGAGGTCTAGCGGGAGAGGATGAGCAGTTCTTC. Full variable domain (outside the CDR3, taken from reference TRBV15 and TRBJ2-1): DAMVIQNPRYQVTQFGKPVTLSCSQTLNHNVMYWYQQKSSQAPKLLFHYYDKDFNNEADTPDNFQSRRPNTSFCFLDIRSPGLGDTAMYLCATSRGLAGEDEQFFGPGTRLTVL.

The CDR3 protein is CAWSPSGKAVGGTDTQYF. The CDR3 DNA sequence: TGTGCCTGGAGCCCTAGCGGGAAGGCCGTTGGTGGAACAGATACGCAGTATTTT. V is TRBV30 and J is TRBJ2-3; 9 bases agree with TRBD2. V lost 3 bases, J lost 3 bases, and 16 bases stayed unmatched. This CDR3 is 18 amino acids long. CDR1 GTSNPN and CDR2 SVGIG come from the germline V gene (reference sequence).

Here the CDR3 reads CASSSVAGAYTGELFF. The CDR3 bases are TGTGCCAGCAGTTCCGTAGCGGGAGCGTACACCGGGGAGCTGTTTTTT. The chain has TRBV6-5 and TRBJ2-2; the match to TRBD2 covers 9 bases. Germline V gene data show CDR1 as MNHEY and CDR2 as SVGAGI. This CDR3 region has 16 residues. With 4 bases clipped from V and 3 bases from J, the junction kept 6 bases outside the gene matches.